This TCR beta chain was profiled in a study of molecular identifiers for immune sequencing clone quantification. In this sample, this clonotype turned up many times. V lost 3 bases to trimming and J lost 4 bases, with 9 bases between them. The CDR3 runs to 12 residues. Per germline, CDR1 SQVTM and CDR2 ANQGSEA. Bulk libraries came from a prior protocol with listed TCR primers. From the PCR reads, TCRdb called clonotypes with MiXCR, one entry per CDR3 protein. The repertoire holds nearly 650,000 distinct CDR3 sequences, with approximately 24% as singletons. The chain links TRBV29-1 to TRBJ1-2; weak D call: TRBD1 (5 bases). The sequencing input was naive CD8+ T cells from blood, with Jurkat cell RNA spiked in. Subset reported: FACS-sorted CD8+CD4-CCR7+CD45RA+ naive T cells. The receptor's source is a human donor in good health. Some libraries in this study had Jurkat cell RNA spiked in. Here the CDR3 DNA reads TGCAGCGTTGACAGGGCGAGCTATGGCTACACCTTC. As protein: CSVDRASYGYTF.